These 6 T cell receptor beta chains were sequenced from one sample in a study of T-cell reconstitution after alpha-beta-depleted transplantation in children. Unique molecular identifiers were built into the TCRbeta library. MiXCR, applied by TCRdb to the PCR reads, yields one record per CDR3 protein. The data contain 750,000 to 950,000 distinct CDR3 sequences, 15% to 20% of them singletons. The source material was PBMCs, mostly from graft donor cells, sampled 360 days after TCRalphabeta/CD19-depleted stem cell transplant. These receptor sequences come from a male patient between 5 and 17 years old who had a stem cell transplant for acute lymphoblastic leukemia, so the T cells may come from the graft donor.

The chain links TRBV7-9 to TRBJ2-7; D is unresolved. Germline assignment: CDR1 SEHNR and CDR2 FQNEAQ (reference sequence). The CDR3 consists of 14 residues. Trimming left V 1 base short and J 6 bases short, with 13 bases between. CDR3 residues: CASSLGSRTLEQYF. CDR3 in DNA: TGTGCCAGCAGCTTAGGAAGTCGAACCCTCGAGCAGTACTTC. Variable domain in full (rest from reference TRBV7-9 and TRBJ2-7): DTGVSQNPRHKITKRGQNVTFRCDPISEHNRLYWYRQTLGQGPEFLTYFQNEAQLEKSRLLSDRFSAERPKGSFSTLEIQRTEQGDSAMYLCASSLGSRTLEQYFGPGTRLTVT.

The chain is built from TRBV7-9 and TRBJ2-5; 11 bases line up with TRBD1. V shed 7 bases, J shed 3 bases, and the junction held 7 bases outside the gene matches. The CDR3 runs to 15 residues. Germline loops: CDR1 SEHNR, CDR2 FQNEAQ (reference sequence). CDR3 protein: CASTLRTGGEETQYF. CDR3 nucleotides: TGTGCCAGCACCCTGCGGACAGGGGGCGAAGAGACCCAGTACTTC.

This sequence joins TRBV7-9 and TRBJ2-5; D gene ambiguous. CDR3 length equals 14 residues. The V gene's germline CDR1 is SEHNR and CDR2 FQNEAQ (reference sequence). Trimming removed 1 base at V and 3 bases at J, with 9 bases between. CDR3: CASSLVERKETQYF. Here the CDR3 DNA reads TGTGCCAGCAGCTTAGTAGAGCGTAAAGAGACCCAGTACTTC.

V usage is TRBV7-9 and J usage is TRBJ2-7; 7 bases match TRBD2. The V gene's germline CDR1 is SEHNR and CDR2 FQNEAQ (reference sequence). V was clipped by 3 bases and J by 3 bases; unmatched bases: 5. The CDR3 consists of 14 residues. CDR3 sequence: CASSFSGRNYEQYF. CDR3 DNA: TGTGCCAGCAGCTTTAGCGGGCGAAACTACGAGCAGTACTTC.

The genes are TRBV12-3 or TRBV12-4 and TRBJ1-4; the match to TRBD1 covers 9 bases. J gave up 8 bases and V 4 bases, and 5 bases lay outside the gene matches. This CDR3 is 14 amino acids long. CDR3 amino acids: CASSYRGLGEKLFF. The CDR3 nucleotides are TGTGCCAGCAGTTACAGGGGGCTGGGGGAAAAACTGTTTTTT.

The rearrangement links TRBV7-2 to TRBJ2-1; unclear D gene. The CDR3 runs 15 residues. V was cut by 0 bases and J by 4 bases, with 10 bases left in between. The germline V gene encodes CDR1 SGHTA and CDR2 FQGNSA. The CDR3 DNA follows: TGTGCCAGCAGCTTAGCGCGGTCTAGATACAATGAGCAGTTCTTC. It codes for CASSLARSRYNEQFF.